The 17 T cell receptor beta chains below were found in one sample sequenced in a study of identical twins. From the 5' RACE reads, TCRdb called clonotypes with MiXCR, one entry per CDR3 protein. In the table there are about 220,000 distinct CDR3 sequences, around 10% of which are singletons. The sample comprised memory (CD45RO+) T cells sorted from blood. These receptors came from a woman aged 18 to 35 in good health.

This clonotype was seen ten or more times. V is TRBV5-8 and J is TRBJ1-4; D remains ambiguous. The CDR3 sequence is 11 residues long. Germline V gene sequence: CDR1 SGHTS, CDR2 YDEGEE. V lost 0 bases and J 7 bases, leaving 1 base between the germline ends. As DNA, the CDR3 is TGTGCCAGCAGCTTGGTTGAAAAACTGTTTTTT. This gives the protein CASSLVEKLFF. Full variable domain (missing parts from reference TRBV5-8 and TRBJ1-4): EAGVTQSPTHLIKTRGQQATLRCSPISGHTSVYWYQQALGLGLQFLLWYDEGEERNRGNFPPRFSGRQFPNYSSELNVNALELEDSALYLCASSLVEKLFFGSGTQLSVL.

V usage is TRBV20-1 and J usage is TRBJ2-3; 8 bases map to TRBD2. Germline CDR1 reads DFQATT; CDR2 reads SNEGSKA (reference sequence). V lost 3 bases, J lost 1 base, and 3 bases stayed unmatched. The length of the CDR3 is 14 residues. The DNA for the CDR3 is TGCAGTGCTAGGCTGACTAGCGGCACAGATACGCAGTATTTT. This gives the protein CSARLTSGTDTQYF.

This clonotype occurred many times. This chain joins TRBV12-3 or TRBV12-4 and TRBJ2-1; 8 bases agree with TRBD1. The V and J ends lost 1 base and 9 bases, in that order; junction bases with no gene match: 2. The CDR3 sequence is 13 residues long. The CDR3 spells CASSLVTGVEQFF. The CDR3, as DNA: TGTGCCAGCAGTTTAGTGACAGGGGTTGAGCAGTTCTTC.

V and J are TRBV12-3 or TRBV12-4 and TRBJ2-5, with 11 nucleotides matching TRBD2. The CDR3 contains 17 residues. The ends lost 0 bases at V and 4 bases at J; junction bases unmatched: 7. The CDR3 DNA is TGTGCCAGCAGTTTAGCGCGTAGCGGGGGGGGGCGAGAGACCCAGTACTTC. It encodes CASSLARSGGGRETQYF.

The chain is built from TRBV6-1 and TRBJ1-5; a weak D match, TRBD1 (5 bases). This CDR3 contains 13 residues. Trimming removed 5 bases from V and 7 bases from J, with 12 bases in between. Germline V lookup: CDR1 MNHNS, CDR2 SASEGT. CDR3 loop: CASSRQGGQPQHF. For the CDR3, the DNA is TGTGCCAGCAGTCGCCAGGGAGGGCAGCCCCAGCATTTT.

This clonotype has only a few counts. This chain joins TRBV20-1 and TRBJ1-5; D is uncertain. This CDR3 spans 13 amino acids. V gave up 6 bases and J gave up 4 bases, with 13 bases separating them. Germline V CDR1 and CDR2: DFQATT, SNEGSKA (reference sequence). CDR3 sequence (DNA): TGCAGTGCAGGAGGACGAGTGAATCAGCCCCAGCATTTT. As protein: CSAGGRVNQPQHF.

This clonotype was picked up many times. V gene TRBV5-1 combines with J gene TRBJ2-2; the D is unclear. The CDR3 has 14 amino acids. The ends were cut back, 1 base at V and 3 bases at J, with 7 bases in the middle. Germline assignment: CDR1 SGHRS and CDR2 YFSETQ. As DNA, the CDR3 is TGCGCCAGCAGCTTGACACAGCACACCGGGGAGCTGTTTTTT. It translates to CASSLTQHTGELFF.

This clonotype was observed a few times. The rearrangement links TRBV4-2 to TRBJ2-1; 10 nucleotides agree with TRBD2. V was pared by 0 bases and J by 8 bases, with 10 bases of the junction left unmatched. CDR1 is LGHNA, CDR2 YNFKEQ, per germline. The CDR3 contains 17 residues. The CDR3 DNA reads as TGTGCCAGCAGCCAAGATTCCTCGCCTAGCGGGAGTGATGAGCAGTTCTTC. Translation gives CASSQDSSPSGSDEQFF.

This clonotype came up a few times. V and J are TRBV10-3 and TRBJ2-7; D call uncertain. This CDR3 spans 13 amino acids. Germline assignment: CDR1 ENHRY and CDR2 SYGVKD. V was cut by 8 bases and J by 2 bases, with 13 bases left in between. This CDR3 is CAIWMGSTYEQYF. CDR3 sequence (DNA): TGTGCCATCTGGATGGGTTCAACCTACGAGCAGTACTTC.

The gene calls are TRBV20-1 and TRBJ2-1, with D possibly matching TRBD1 (6 bases). Germline V gives CDR1 DFQATT, CDR2 SNEGSKA (reference sequence). This CDR3 is built from 13 residues. Trimming took off 3 bases at V and 4 bases at J, with 10 bases between the two ends. CDR3 in amino acids: CSASRGRYNEQFF. CDR3 nucleotides: TGCAGTGCTAGCAGGGGCCGATACAATGAGCAGTTCTTC.

This clonotype was observed at least ten times. The chain couples TRBV5-1 to TRBJ1-6; D perhaps matches TRBD1 (6 bases). V shed 4 bases and J shed 6 bases, with 14 bases lying between them. CDR1 is SGHRS and CDR2 is YFSETQ in the germline V gene. The CDR3 is 15 amino acids. The DNA for the CDR3 is TGCGCCAGCAGCAATACAGGGTCGGGTAATTCACCCCTCCACTTT. Protein sequence: CASSNTGSGNSPLHF.

This clonotype was seen at least ten times. The CDR3 bases are TGCAGTGCACTTAGCCAGGTGCGATATGGCTACACCTTC. Amino acids: CSALSQVRYGYTF. The rearrangement joins TRBV20-1 to TRBJ1-2; no firm D call. The CDR3 loop spans 13 amino acids. The ends were cut back, 6 bases at V and 5 bases at J, with 16 bases in the middle. Per the germline V gene, CDR1 is DFQATT and CDR2 is SNEGSKA (reference sequence).

The V gene is TRBV27, the J gene TRBJ2-7; 7 bases fit TRBD2. Looked up from germline, CDR1 is MNHEY and CDR2 is SMNVEV (reference sequence). V dropped 6 bases and J dropped 3; count of bases not matched to a gene: 8. The CDR3 has 14 amino acids. The CDR3 protein is CASSRAGMRYEQYF. The CDR3 nucleotides are TGTGCCAGCAGCCGAGCGGGAATGCGCTACGAGCAGTACTTC.

This sequence joins TRBV5-1 and TRBJ2-3; TRBD2 aligns across 8 bases. Germline assignment: CDR1 SGHRS and CDR2 YFSETQ. V shed 9 bases, J shed 5 bases, and the junction held 11 bases outside the gene matches. The CDR3 runs 14 residues. In DNA, the CDR3 is TGCGCCACAAGCGGGGGCCGTCCGATAGATACGCAGTATTTT. It is translated as CATSGGRPIDTQYF.

Comments on this clonotype: One junction end disagrees with the germline gene, perhaps due to a read error. The chain links TRBV10-3 to TRBJ1-6, with D tentatively TRBD1 (6 bases). The CDR3 loop spans 15 amino acids. The germline V gene has CDR1 ENHRY and CDR2 SYGVKD. As DNA, the CDR3 is TGTGCCATCAGTAAGTCGACAGGAGATAATTCACCCCTCCACTTT. Residues: CAISKSTGDNSPLHF.

The V call is TRBV18, the J call TRBJ1-5, with D perhaps TRBD1 (5 bases). Trimming stripped 2 bases from V and 6 bases from J, with 17 bases between. This CDR3 has 16 amino acids. Germline-derived CDR1 and CDR2 are KGHSH and LQKENI. CDR3 nucleotide sequence: TGTGCCAGCTCACCAAGCCGCCAGGGTATAGGTCAGCCCCAGCATTTT. Translated, it gives CASSPSRQGIGQPQHF.

V is TRBV7-2 and J is TRBJ2-1; D gene uncertain. CDR3 size: 16 residues. Germline lookup yields CDR1 SGHTA and CDR2 FQGNSA. Trimming took off 0 bases at V and 2 bases at J, with 11 bases between the two ends. CDR3 nucleotides: TGTGCCAGCAGCTTAGCTGCTAGTCAGCCCTACAATGAGCAGTTCTTC. Translation: CASSLAASQPYNEQFF. The full variable domain, in which reference TRBV7-2 and TRBJ2-1 provide the parts outside the CDR3, is GAGVSQSPSNKVTEKGKDVELRCDPISGHTALYWYRQSLGQGLEFLIYFQGNSAPDKSGLPSDRFSAERTGGSVSTLTIQRTQQEDSAVYLCASSLAASQPYNEQFFGPGTRLTVL.